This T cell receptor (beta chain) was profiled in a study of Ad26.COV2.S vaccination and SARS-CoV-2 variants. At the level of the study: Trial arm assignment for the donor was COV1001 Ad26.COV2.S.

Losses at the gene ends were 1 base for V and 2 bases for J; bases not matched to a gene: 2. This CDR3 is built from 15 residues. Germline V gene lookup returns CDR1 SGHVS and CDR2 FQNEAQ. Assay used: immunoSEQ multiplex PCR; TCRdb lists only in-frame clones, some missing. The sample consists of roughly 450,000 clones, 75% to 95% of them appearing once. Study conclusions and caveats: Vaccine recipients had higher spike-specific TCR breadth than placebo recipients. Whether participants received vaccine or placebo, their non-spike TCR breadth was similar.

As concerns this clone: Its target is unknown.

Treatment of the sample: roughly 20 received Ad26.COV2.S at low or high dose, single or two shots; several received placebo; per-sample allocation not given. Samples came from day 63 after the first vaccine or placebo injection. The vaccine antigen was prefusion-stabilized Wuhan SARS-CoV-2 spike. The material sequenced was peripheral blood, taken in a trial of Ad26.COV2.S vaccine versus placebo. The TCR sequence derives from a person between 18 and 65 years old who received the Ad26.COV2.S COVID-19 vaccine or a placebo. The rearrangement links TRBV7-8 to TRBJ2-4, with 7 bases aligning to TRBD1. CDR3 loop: CASSLEQGPKNIQYF. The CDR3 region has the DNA TGTGCCAGCAGCTTAGAACAGGGGCCCAAAAACATTCAGTACTTC.